This entry concerns a single T cell receptor beta chain. TCRdb's copy holds only in-frame clones and misses some; the assay was immunoSEQ multiplex PCR. The table records under 200,000 clones, roughly 71% of them present only once. This sample is drawn from a study of blood T cell repertoires in COVID-19. About the research overall: Acute and convalescent COVID-19 samples came from the United States, Italy and Spain.

This clonotype originated in a woman aged 80 or over with acute or convalescent COVID-19. The material sequenced was peripheral blood.

The CDR3 spells CASSTQGDEQFF. The CDR3 bases are TGTGCCAGCAGCACACAGGGCGATGAGCAGTTCTTC. The chain carries TRBV7-9 and TRBJ2-1; maybe TRBD1 (6 bases). V was shortened by 5 bases and J by 8 bases, with 10 bases between the two germline ends. This CDR3 has 12 residues. From germline, CDR1 is SEHNR and CDR2 FQNEAQ (reference sequence).